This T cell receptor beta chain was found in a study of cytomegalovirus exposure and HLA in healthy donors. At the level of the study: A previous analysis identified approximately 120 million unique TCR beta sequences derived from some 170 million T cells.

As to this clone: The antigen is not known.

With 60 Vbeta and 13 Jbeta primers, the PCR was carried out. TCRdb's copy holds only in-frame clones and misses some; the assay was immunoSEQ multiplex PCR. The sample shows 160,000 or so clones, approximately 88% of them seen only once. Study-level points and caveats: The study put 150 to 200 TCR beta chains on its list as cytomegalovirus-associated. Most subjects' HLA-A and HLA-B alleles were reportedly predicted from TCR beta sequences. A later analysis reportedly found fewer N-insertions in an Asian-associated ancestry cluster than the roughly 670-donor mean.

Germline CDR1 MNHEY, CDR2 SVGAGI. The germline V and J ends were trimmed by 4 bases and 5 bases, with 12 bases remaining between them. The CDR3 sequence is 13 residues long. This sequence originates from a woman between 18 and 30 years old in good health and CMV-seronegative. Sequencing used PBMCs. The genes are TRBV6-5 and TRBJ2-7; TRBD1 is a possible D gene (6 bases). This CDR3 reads CASSSTGTHEQYF. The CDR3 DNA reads TGTGCCAGCAGTTCGACAGGTACCCACGAGCAGTACTTC.